This T cell receptor beta chain was identified during a study of blood T cell repertoires in COVID-19. About the study: Acute-phase and convalescent COVID-19 samples originated in the United States, Italy and Spain.

The Seattle site enrolled patients during active infection and followed them longitudinally. Authors' processing steps: Nucleated cell number was recorded as an estimate derived from reference gene primer amplification. TCRdb's copy holds only in-frame clones and misses some; the assay was immunoSEQ multiplex PCR. V, J and clone size reflect that table, while D and trimming were determined from the DNA. This table holds over 55,000 clones, more than 65% found once. Trimming left V 5 bases short and J 3 bases short, with 13 bases between. Germline values: CDR1 SGHTA, CDR2 FQGNSA. There are 15 residues in the CDR3.

The sequenced sample was peripheral blood. The receptor was derived from a man older than 75 with COVID-19, enrolled during active disease. The chain uses TRBV7-2 and TRBJ1-4; TRBD1 might be the D (6 bases). The DNA for the CDR3 is TGTGCCAGCAGCCAAGACAGGACGGCTAATGAAAAACTGTTTTTT. Protein: CASSQDRTANEKLFF.